This is a list of T cell receptor beta chains from one sample in a study of low-dose radiotherapy and immunotherapy resistance in tumors. A single record per CDR3 protein comes from TCRdb applying MiXCR to the reads. This table has tens of thousands of distinct CDR3 sequences, 25% appearing once. The source material was PBMCs, sampled before treatment. The receptor set was obtained from a male donor with prostate cancer. The CDR3 runs from the conserved cysteine through the conserved F or W.

v_call: TRBV24-1; j_call: TRBJ2-1; cdr3_aa: CATSGLSVTSGKYNEQFF
v_call: TRBV21-1; j_call: TRBJ1-2; cdr3_aa: CASSKEGTGPLTYGYTF
v_call: TRBV6-2/TRBV6-3; j_call: TRBJ2-3; cdr3_aa: CASGQGRWDTQYF
v_call: TRBV9; j_call: TRBJ2-1; cdr3_aa: CASSGLTSSYNEQFF
v_call: TRBV6-2/TRBV6-3; j_call: TRBJ2-1; cdr3_aa: CASSYGGLRFYEQFF
v_call: TRBV5-1; j_call: TRBJ2-2; cdr3_aa: CASSQGPTGELFF
v_call: TRBV6-2/TRBV6-3; j_call: TRBJ1-1; cdr3_aa: CASSPAQGNTEAFF
v_call: TRBV5-1; j_call: TRBJ2-2; cdr3_aa: CASSSGLYTGELFF
v_call: TRBV28; j_call: TRBJ2-3; cdr3_aa: CASRPGQSTDTQYF
v_call: TRBV6-1; j_call: TRBJ2-5; cdr3_aa: CASSARSGSRGETQYF
v_call: TRBV29-1; j_call: TRBJ2-1; cdr3_aa: CSVDANEQFF
v_call: TRBV28; j_call: TRBJ2-7; cdr3_aa: CASSARTGLAGLAGEQYF
v_call: TRBV20-1; j_call: TRBJ1-2; cdr3_aa: CSAPPSYGYTF
v_call: TRBV5-1; j_call: TRBJ2-1; cdr3_aa: CASSGPGGGEQFF
v_call: TRBV28; j_call: TRBJ1-2; cdr3_aa: CASRPGQGGYGYTF
v_call: TRBV28; j_call: TRBJ2-1; cdr3_aa: CASTRFPNPSGRAREQFF
v_call: TRBV7-2; j_call: TRBJ1-2; cdr3_aa: CASSAYEGTGYTF
v_call: TRBV28; j_call: TRBJ2-1; cdr3_aa: CASTLNYNEQFF
v_call: TRBV10-2; j_call: TRBJ2-5; cdr3_aa: CASSALREGTQYF
v_call: TRBV5-1; j_call: TRBJ1-3; cdr3_aa: CASSETGNTIYF
v_call: TRBV20-1; j_call: TRBJ2-7; cdr3_aa: CSVEGRGLFSYEQYF
v_call: TRBV30; j_call: TRBJ2-1; cdr3_aa: CAAVIAGYLNEQFF
v_call: TRBV5-5; j_call: TRBJ2-7; cdr3_aa: CASSLPTSGSLEQYF
v_call: TRBV6-2/TRBV6-3; j_call: TRBJ1-2; cdr3_aa: CASSEWKASNYGYTF
v_call: TRBV7-7; j_call: TRBJ2-7; cdr3_aa: CASSSLPGQGEQYF
v_call: TRBV27; j_call: TRBJ2-7; cdr3_aa: CASSLIGQGVSYEQYF
v_call: TRBV20-1; j_call: TRBJ1-1; cdr3_aa: CSAREASGNTEAFF
v_call: TRBV20-1; j_call: TRBJ1-1; cdr3_aa: CSARVLTALNTEAFF
v_call: TRBV5-1; j_call: TRBJ2-1; cdr3_aa: CASSPQGVSYNEQFF
v_call: TRBV6-6; j_call: TRBJ2-1; cdr3_aa: CASSETRGEQFF
v_call: TRBV30; j_call: TRBJ1-1; cdr3_aa: CAWSVQQGAEAFF
v_call: TRBV28; j_call: TRBJ2-1; cdr3_aa: CASRTFPGPLGEQFF
v_call: TRBV18; j_call: TRBJ1-1; cdr3_aa: CASSRTERDTEAFF
v_call: TRBV2; j_call: TRBJ2-7; cdr3_aa: CASSDGRTSGYEQYF
v_call: TRBV5-5; j_call: TRBJ2-5; cdr3_aa: CASSLIGGEGRETQYF
v_call: TRBV28; j_call: TRBJ2-5; cdr3_aa: CASSFRGDPQETQYF
v_call: TRBV28; j_call: TRBJ2-7; cdr3_aa: CASSLGTFIYEQYF
v_call: TRBV12-3/TRBV12-4; j_call: TRBJ2-7; cdr3_aa: CASSQTTAPYEQYF
v_call: TRBV5-6; j_call: TRBJ2-6; cdr3_aa: CASSFRAGANVLTF
v_call: TRBV28; j_call: TRBJ2-7; cdr3_aa: CASSLRGLYEQYF
v_call: TRBV3-1; j_call: TRBJ2-6; cdr3_aa: CASSHRDIGANVLTF
v_call: TRBV13; j_call: TRBJ2-7; cdr3_aa: CASSPSGRALHEQYF
v_call: TRBV28; j_call: TRBJ2-3; cdr3_aa: CASGVGSTDTQYF
v_call: TRBV5-4; j_call: TRBJ2-7; cdr3_aa: CATNSASGGRTYEQYF
v_call: TRBV19; j_call: TRBJ2-5; cdr3_aa: CASSKQGWMETQYF
v_call: TRBV18; j_call: TRBJ2-1; cdr3_aa: CASSPVQQGTQFF